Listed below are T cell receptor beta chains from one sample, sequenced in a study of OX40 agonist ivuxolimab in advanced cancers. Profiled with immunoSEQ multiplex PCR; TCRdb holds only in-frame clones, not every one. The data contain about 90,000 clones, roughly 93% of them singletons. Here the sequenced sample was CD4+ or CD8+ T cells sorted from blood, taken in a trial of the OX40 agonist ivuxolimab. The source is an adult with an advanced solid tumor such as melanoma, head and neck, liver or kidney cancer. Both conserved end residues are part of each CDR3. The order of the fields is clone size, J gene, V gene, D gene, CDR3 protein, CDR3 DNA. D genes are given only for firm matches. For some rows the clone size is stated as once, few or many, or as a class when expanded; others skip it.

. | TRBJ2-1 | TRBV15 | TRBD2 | CATSRVRLANYNEQFF | TGTGCCACCAGCAGAGTCCGACTAGCGAATTACAATGAGCAGTTCTTC
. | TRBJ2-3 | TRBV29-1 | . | CSVEDRTDTQYF | TGCAGCGTTGAAGATCGCACAGATACGCAGTATTTT
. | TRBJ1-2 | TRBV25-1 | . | CASRDPSGGGYTF | TGTGCCAGCAGAGACCCCTCAGGTGGTGGCTACACCTTC
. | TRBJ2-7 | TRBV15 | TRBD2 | CATSRNPGLTYEQYF | TGTGCCACCAGCAGAAATCCGGGACTAACCTACGAGCAGTACTTC
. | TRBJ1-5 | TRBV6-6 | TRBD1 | CASSPPGQANQPQHF | TGTGCCAGCAGTCCCCCGGGACAGGCCAATCAGCCCCAGCATTTT
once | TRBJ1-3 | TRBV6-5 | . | CASRGYGSGNTIYF | TGTGCCAGCAGGGGTTACGGCTCTGGAAACACCATATATTTT
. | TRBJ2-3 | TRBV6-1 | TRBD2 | CASSEGLAGVIDTQYF | TGTGCCAGCAGTGAAGGACTAGCGGGAGTAATAGATACGCAGTATTTT
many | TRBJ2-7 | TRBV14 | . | CASSQSKGWSSSYEQYF | TGTGCCAGCAGCCAATCCAAGGGTTGGTCGAGCTCCTACGAGCAGTACTTC
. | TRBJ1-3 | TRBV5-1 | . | CASSLVTGSGNTIYF | TGCGCCAGCAGCTTGGTCACAGGCTCTGGAAACACCATATATTTT
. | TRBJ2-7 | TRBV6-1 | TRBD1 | CASSRQGGHEQYF | TGTGCCAGCAGCCGACAGGGGGGCCACGAGCAGTACTTC
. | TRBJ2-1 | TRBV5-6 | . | CASSLVGRGYHNEQFF | TGTGCCAGCAGCTTGGTAGGTCGGGGCTACCACAATGAGCAGTTCTTC
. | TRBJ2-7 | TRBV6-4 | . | CASSTEHGYEQYF | TGTGCCAGCAGTACGGAGCACGGATACGAGCAGTACTTC
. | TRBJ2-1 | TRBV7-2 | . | CASSSEGAVSYNEQFF | TGTGCCAGCAGCTCGGAGGGGGCGGTATCCTACAATGAGCAGTTCTTC
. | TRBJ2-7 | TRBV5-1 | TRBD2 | CASSPLSGRAGYEQYF | TGCGCCAGCAGCCCCTTAAGCGGGAGGGCCGGTTACGAGCAGTACTTC
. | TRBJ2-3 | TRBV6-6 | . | CASISAGSTDTQYF | TGTGCCAGCATATCTGCGGGGAGCACAGATACGCAGTATTTT
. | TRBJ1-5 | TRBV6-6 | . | CASSYGGNQPQHF | TGTGCCAGCAGTTACGGGGGGAATCAGCCCCAGCATTTT
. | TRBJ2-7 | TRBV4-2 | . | CASSQEVTGSYEQYF | TGTGCCAGCAGCCAAGAAGTAACGGGCTCCTACGAGCAGTACTTC
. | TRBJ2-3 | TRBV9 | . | CASSDGIENPSTDTQYF | TGTGCCAGCAGCGACGGGATTGAGAACCCTAGCACAGATACGCAGTATTTT
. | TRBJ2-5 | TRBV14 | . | CASSQKGRRETQYF | TGTGCCAGCAGCCAGAAGGGTCGGAGGGAGACCCAGTACTTC
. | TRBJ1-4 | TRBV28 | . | CASSLFGAGEKLFF | TGTGCCAGCAGTTTATTCGGGGCCGGGGAAAAACTGTTTTTT
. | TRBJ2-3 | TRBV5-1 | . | CASSLASEADTQYF | TGCGCCAGCAGCTTGGCCTCGGAGGCAGATACGCAGTATTTT
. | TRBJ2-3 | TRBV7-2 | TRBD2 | CASSQLGLAGADTQYF | TGTGCCAGCAGCCAGTTGGGACTAGCGGGAGCAGATACGCAGTATTTT